A selection of T cell receptor beta chains follows, all from one sample in a study of technical replicates of blood from a few donors. Measured with immunoSEQ multiplex PCR; TCRdb has only the in-frame clones, and not every one. The sample lists some 13,000 clones; 95% were seen once. Sequenced input: PBMCs. All receptors derive from a human donor in good health. CDR3s include the opening cysteine and the closing phenylalanine or tryptophan. The D gene is left open where the match is weak. For some rows the clone size is stated as once, few or many, or as a class when expanded; others skip it.

clone_size: -; j_call: TRBJ2-1; v_call: TRBV19; d_call: -; cdr3_aa: CASSISHRAPNEQFF; cdr3_nt: TGTGCCAGTAGTATTAGCCATCGTGCCCCCAATGAGCAGTTCTTC
clone_size: -; j_call: TRBJ2-7; v_call: TRBV18; d_call: -; cdr3_aa: CASSPFPSYEQYF; cdr3_nt: TGTGCCAGCTCACCTTTCCCTTCCTACGAGCAGTACTTC
clone_size: once; j_call: TRBJ2-5; v_call: TRBV7-7; d_call: -; cdr3_aa: CASSSTTAQETQYF; cdr3_nt: TGTGCCAGCAGCTCCACGACCGCACAGGAGACCCAGTACTTC
clone_size: -; j_call: TRBJ2-5; v_call: TRBV11-2; d_call: TRBD2; cdr3_aa: CASSRDYQETQYF; cdr3_nt: TGTGCCAGCAGCCGGGACTATCAAGAGACCCAGTACTTC
clone_size: -; j_call: TRBJ1-2; v_call: TRBV6-1; d_call: TRBD1; cdr3_aa: CASSEGQGAGGYTF; cdr3_nt: TGTGCCAGCAGTGAGGGACAGGGGGCTGGGGGCTACACCTTC
clone_size: -; j_call: TRBJ2-7; v_call: TRBV5-6; d_call: -; cdr3_aa: CASSPSDSSYEQYF; cdr3_nt: TGTGCCAGCAGCCCATCAGACAGCTCCTACGAGCAGTACTTC
clone_size: -; j_call: TRBJ1-5; v_call: TRBV6-1; d_call: TRBD1; cdr3_aa: CASSRQGEKDQPQHF; cdr3_nt: TGTGCCAGCAGTCGACAGGGGGAGAAAGATCAGCCCCAGCATTTT
clone_size: -; j_call: TRBJ1-2; v_call: TRBV29-1; d_call: -; cdr3_aa: CSVSQGEDYGYTF; cdr3_nt: TGCAGCGTCAGTCAGGGCGAGGACTATGGCTACACCTTC
clone_size: -; j_call: TRBJ2-1; v_call: TRBV6-1; d_call: -; cdr3_aa: CASSEASGSYNEQFF; cdr3_nt: TGTGCCAGCAGTGAAGCTAGCGGCTCCTACAATGAGCAGTTCTTC
clone_size: -; j_call: TRBJ1-5; v_call: TRBV28; d_call: -; cdr3_aa: CASSSAQPQHF; cdr3_nt: TGTGCGTCTAGTAGCGCTCAGCCCCAGCATTTT
clone_size: -; j_call: TRBJ2-2; v_call: TRBV2; d_call: -; cdr3_aa: CASSEALQGYGELFF; cdr3_nt: TGTGCCAGCAGTGAAGCGCTTCAGGGGTACGGGGAGCTGTTTTTT
clone_size: -; j_call: TRBJ2-7; v_call: TRBV7-6; d_call: TRBD1; cdr3_aa: CASSLAGTGYEQYF; cdr3_nt: TGTGCCAGCAGCTTAGCTGGGACAGGGTACGAGCAGTACTTC
clone_size: -; j_call: TRBJ2-3; v_call: TRBV7-8; d_call: TRBD2; cdr3_aa: CASSLGTSGRAMTDTQYF; cdr3_nt: TGTGCCAGCAGCTTAGGGACTAGCGGGAGGGCCATGACAGATACGCAGTATTTT
clone_size: -; j_call: TRBJ1-1; v_call: TRBV5-1; d_call: -; cdr3_aa: CASSTLGLPNTEAFF; cdr3_nt: TGCGCCAGCAGCACCCTTGGGCTTCCGAACACTGAAGCTTTCTTT
clone_size: -; j_call: TRBJ1-2; v_call: TRBV7-9; d_call: TRBD1; cdr3_aa: CASSPNHGRDSGSYGYTF; cdr3_nt: TGTGCCAGCAGCCCAAACCATGGACGGGACAGTGGCTCTTATGGCTACACCTTC
clone_size: -; j_call: TRBJ2-5; v_call: TRBV2; d_call: -; cdr3_aa: CASSEGWERETQYF; cdr3_nt: TGTGCCAGCAGTGAGGGGTGGGAGAGGGAGACCCAGTACTTC
clone_size: -; j_call: TRBJ2-1; v_call: TRBV7-6; d_call: TRBD1; cdr3_aa: CASSLQGAPYNEQFF; cdr3_nt: TGTGCCAGCAGCTTACAGGGGGCCCCGTACAATGAGCAGTTCTTC
clone_size: -; j_call: TRBJ2-7; v_call: TRBV15; d_call: TRBD1; cdr3_aa: CATSMDRDSNEQYF; cdr3_nt: TGTGCCACCAGCATGGACAGGGACTCCAACGAGCAGTACTTC
clone_size: -; j_call: TRBJ2-1; v_call: TRBV12-2; d_call: -; cdr3_aa: CASRFRLAGVLSYNEQFF; cdr3_nt: TGTGCAAGTCGCTTTCGACTAGCGGGAGTTCTATCCTACAATGAGCAGTTCTTC
clone_size: once; j_call: TRBJ2-2; v_call: TRBV2; d_call: -; cdr3_aa: CASSEVVVAGELFF; cdr3_nt: TGTGCCAGCAGTGAAGTAGTTGTCGCCGGGGAGCTGTTTTTT
clone_size: -; j_call: TRBJ1-3; v_call: TRBV28; d_call: TRBD1; cdr3_aa: CASSFALNPGQGDFTAGNTIYF; cdr3_nt: TGTGCCAGCAGTTTTGCCTTGAACCCGGGACAGGGGGACTTCACCGCTGGAAACACCATATATTTT
clone_size: -; j_call: TRBJ2-7; v_call: TRBV30; d_call: TRBD1; cdr3_aa: CAYGQVGPSAQYF; cdr3_nt: TGTGCCTACGGACAGGTCGGGCCCTCCGCGCAGTACTTC
clone_size: -; j_call: TRBJ2-2; v_call: TRBV5-1; d_call: -; cdr3_aa: CASSLANINTGELFF; cdr3_nt: TGCGCCAGCAGCTTGGCGAACATAAACACCGGGGAGCTGTTTTTT
clone_size: -; j_call: TRBJ2-7; v_call: TRBV2; d_call: -; cdr3_aa: CASSAYLGAGRSYEQYF; cdr3_nt: TGTGCCAGCAGCGCTTACTTGGGAGCGGGTCGCTCCTACGAGCAGTACTTC